These 25 T cell receptor beta chains were all obtained from the same sample, sequenced in a study of OX40 agonist ivuxolimab in advanced cancers. Profiled with immunoSEQ multiplex PCR; TCRdb holds only in-frame clones, not every one. The table shows around 100,000 clones, with around 89% occurring only once. Specimen: CD4+ or CD8+ T cells sorted from blood, collected in a trial of the OX40 agonist ivuxolimab. These receptors were obtained from an adult with an advanced solid tumor such as melanoma, head and neck, liver or kidney cancer.

The J gene is TRBJ1-2, the V gene TRBV5-1; D not certain. Germline V gene lookup returns CDR1 SGHRS and CDR2 YFSETQ. Trimming took off 4 bases at V and 5 bases at J, with 9 bases between the two ends. This CDR3 region has 12 residues. The chain's CDR3 is CASSTDLYGYTF. The DNA for the CDR3 is TGCGCCAGCAGCACCGACCTTTATGGCTACACCTTC. Based on the CDR3 plus reference TRBV5-1 and TRBJ1-2, the full variable domain is KAGVTQTPRYLIKTRGQQVTLSCSPISGHRSVSWYQQTPGQGLQFLFEYFSETQRNKGNFPGRFSGRQFSNSRSEMNVSTLELGDSALYLCASSTDLYGYTFGSGTRLTVV.

The CDR3 nucleotides are TGTGCCAGCAGTACACGAGCGGGCCCGAGCTCCTACAATGAGCAGTTCTTC. It yields the protein CASSTRAGPSSYNEQFF. The chain employs TRBV28 and TRBJ2-1; weak D call: TRBD2 (6 bases). The V end was cut by 5 bases, the J end by 0 bases, with 17 bases between. This CDR3 is 17 amino acids long. Germline lookup yields CDR1 MDHEN and CDR2 SYDVKM.

The rearrangement joins TRBV28 to TRBJ2-2; 9 bases match TRBD2. V lost 7 bases, J lost 2 bases, and 11 bases stayed unmatched. Germline V CDR1 and CDR2: MDHEN, SYDVKM. The length of the CDR3 is 17 residues. The CDR3 DNA is TGTGCCAGCACCCTCGACCGACTAGCGGTCAACACCGGGGAGCTGTTTTTT. Its translation is CASTLDRLAVNTGELFF.

The chain is built from TRBV27 and TRBJ2-1, with 10 bases that match TRBD2. After removal of 3 bases from V and 6 bases from J, the junction contained 11 bases not matched to a gene. Germline lookup yields CDR1 MNHEY and CDR2 SMNVEV (reference sequence). CDR3 length: 17 residues. CDR3 sequence: CASSFLASGRGRNEQFF. The DNA for the CDR3 is TGTGCCAGCAGTTTCTTGGCGAGCGGGAGGGGTCGCAATGAGCAGTTCTTC.

The chain couples TRBV19 to TRBJ1-5, with D hard to call. Germline loops: CDR1 LNHDA, CDR2 SQIVND (reference sequence). Trimming shortened V by 7 bases and J by 6 bases, and 16 bases separated the two germline ends. CDR3 length: 14 residues. The DNA of the CDR3 is TGTGCCAGTAATCTCGAGGGTCGTCTTCAGCCCCAGCATTTT. Amino acid sequence: CASNLEGRLQPQHF.

The table lists this clone with a count of one. This chain links TRBV30 with TRBJ1-2; unclear D gene. The CDR3 covers 15 residues. Germline CDR1 is GTSNPN and CDR2 is SVGIG (reference sequence). Between the trimmed V and J ends, which lost 0 bases and 7 bases, there was a span of 18 bases. Here the CDR3 reads CAWSVQHGFLGGYTF. CDR3 bases: TGTGCCTGGAGTGTACAGCACGGGTTTCTAGGTGGCTACACCTTC.

To note about this clone: Other DNA sequences in the sample encode the same CDR3. The CDR3 DNA is TGCAGCGCCGGGGGCAACTATGGCTACACCTTC. Its translation is CSAGGNYGYTF. The chain recombines TRBV29-1 with TRBJ1-2; a possible D gene is TRBD1 (6 bases). Germline values: CDR1 SQVTM, CDR2 ANQGSEA. V lost 7 bases and J lost 2, with 8 bases in between. This CDR3 contains 11 residues. The whole variable domain, filled in from reference TRBV29-1 and TRBJ1-2, reads SAVISQKPSRDICQRGTSLTIQCQVDSQVTMMFWYRQQPGQSLTLIATANQGSEATYESGFVIDKFPISRPNLTFSTLTVSNMSPEDSSIYLCSAGGNYGYTFGSGTRLTVV.

The J gene is TRBJ2-7, the V gene TRBV5-1; a possible D gene is TRBD1 (5 bases). V lost 4 bases to trimming and J lost 3 bases, with 8 bases between them. The CDR3 covers 12 residues. Per germline, CDR1 SGHRS and CDR2 YFSETQ. The CDR3 is CASSLQGYEQYF. CDR3 DNA: TGCGCCAGCAGCCTGCAGGGCTACGAGCAGTACTTC.

The chain joins TRBV5-1 to TRBJ2-2; D might be TRBD1 (5 bases). The germline V and J ends were trimmed by 7 bases and 4 bases, with 17 bases remaining between them. Per the germline V gene, CDR1 is SGHRS and CDR2 is YFSETQ. The CDR3 is 15 amino acids. CDR3 DNA: TGCGCCAGCGAGCCAACTTTTAGGGGCACCGGGGAGCTGTTTTTT. This sequence encodes CASEPTFRGTGELFF.

This chain uses TRBV5-5 with TRBJ2-5; perhaps TRBD2 as D (6 bases). The CDR3 has 12 residues. Germline assignment: CDR1 SGHKS and CDR2 YYEKEE (reference sequence). The V end lost 2 bases, the J end lost 5 bases, and 7 bases lay between the germline ends. CDR3 sequence: CASSFAGETQYF. Written as DNA, the CDR3 is TGTGCCAGCAGCTTCGCGGGGGAGACCCAGTACTTC.

This clone was recorded only once. V gene TRBV5-1 combines with J gene TRBJ1-1; D uncertain. CDR3 length: 14 amino acids. The germline V gene has CDR1 SGHRS and CDR2 YFSETQ. V lost 0 bases and J lost 0, with 6 bases in between. CDR3 loop: CASSLDPVNTEAFF. The CDR3 nucleotides are TGCGCCAGCAGCTTGGATCCGGTGAACACTGAAGCTTTCTTT.

This clone was seen a handful of times. The chain carries TRBV7-8 and TRBJ1-1, with D uncertain. Trimming took 3 bases from V and 2 from J, leaving 4 bases between them. Germline-derived CDR1 and CDR2 are SGHVS and FQNEAQ. CDR3 length equals 12 residues. This CDR3 reads CASSFPNTEAFF. CDR3 nucleotide sequence: TGTGCCAGCAGCTTCCCAAACACTGAAGCTTTCTTT.

The V gene is TRBV19, the J gene TRBJ1-2; D might be TRBD1 (5 bases). The V gene's germline CDR1 is LNHDA and CDR2 SQIVND (reference sequence). The germline V and J ends were trimmed by 4 bases and 4 bases, with 19 bases remaining between them. CDR3 length: 16 residues. CDR3 in amino acids: CASSSSGTPKGYGYTF. For the CDR3, the DNA is TGTGCCAGTAGTAGCTCCGGGACTCCGAAGGGCTATGGCTACACCTTC.

The chain combines TRBV11-2 with TRBJ2-7; D is ambiguous. V was shortened by 5 bases and J by 1 base, with 9 bases between the two germline ends. This CDR3 is 13 amino acids long. CDR1 and CDR2 (germline): SGHAT, FQNNGV. The CDR3 DNA reads as TGTGCCAGCAGCCGAGACACGTCCTACGAGCAGTACTTC. Its protein is CASSRDTSYEQYF. Using reference TRBV11-2 and TRBJ2-7 for the parts outside the CDR3, the full variable domain is EAGVAQSPRYKIIEKRQSVAFWCNPISGHATLYWYQQILGQGPKLLIQFQNNGVVDDSQLPKDRFSAERLKGVDSTLKIQPAKLEDSAVYLCASSRDTSYEQYFGPGTRLTVT.

The chain uses TRBV6-1 and TRBJ2-6; 8 bases map to TRBD1. This CDR3 comprises 17 residues. Germline V gene lookup returns CDR1 MNHNS and CDR2 SASEGT. Unmatched junction bases numbered 6, after V lost 1 base and J lost 4 bases. The CDR3 spells CASSEVMDRVGANVLTF. CDR3 coding DNA: TGTGCCAGCAGTGAAGTAATGGACAGGGTCGGGGCCAACGTCCTGACTTTC.

The chain recombines TRBV6-5 with TRBJ2-7; maybe TRBD1 (5 bases). Trimming cost V 0 bases and J 0 bases, with 12 bases left between them. CDR3 length: 16 residues. In germline, CDR1 is MNHEY, CDR2 SVGAGI. The CDR3 coding sequence is TGTGCCAGCAGTTACTCGATAGGCAGGGCCTCCTACGAGCAGTACTTC. Amino acid sequence: CASSYSIGRASYEQYF.

This chain joins TRBV29-1 and TRBJ2-1; TRBD1 or TRBD2 may be the D gene (5 bases each). The germline CDR1 and CDR2 sequences are SQVTM and ANQGSEA. This CDR3 comprises 13 residues. V was cut by 0 bases and J by 15 bases, with 18 bases left in between. CDR3 bases: TGCAGCGTTGAAGAGGGCCCCAGGGACGTAACGTTCTTC. It specifies CSVEEGPRDVTFF.

The DNA of the CDR3 is TGTGCCAGTAGTATATTCGGGTATGAAGCTTTCTTT. Translated, it gives CASSIFGYEAFF. The rearrangement joins TRBV19 to TRBJ1-1; D remains unclear. Per the germline V gene, CDR1 is LNHDA and CDR2 is SQIVND (reference sequence). V was pared by 2 bases and J by 7 bases, with 8 bases between. The CDR3 has 12 amino acids.

The chain has TRBV29-1 and TRBJ1-1, with TRBD1 as a possible D gene (6 bases). Deletions cut 3 bases from V and 9 bases from J, with 20 bases between. The CDR3 spans 14 residues. Germline CDR1 and CDR2: SQVTM and ANQGSEA. CDR3 in DNA: TGCAGCGTTGAGTTACGGACAGCCCGAGGGAAAGCTTTCTTT. This translates into CSVELRTARGKAFF.

The genes are TRBV18 and TRBJ1-5; the D is unclear. Trimming cost V 2 bases and J 0 bases, with 5 bases left between them. CDR1 is KGHSH, CDR2 LQKENI, per germline. CDR3 size: 14 residues. As DNA, the CDR3 is TGTGCCAGCTCACCAGATTATAGCAATCAGCCCCAGCATTTT. It translates to CASSPDYSNQPQHF.

The chain couples TRBV6-1 to TRBJ2-7; 14 nucleotides match TRBD2. This CDR3 spans 14 amino acids. J lost 3 bases, V lost 7 bases, and 2 bases had no gene match. Germline lookup yields CDR1 MNHNS and CDR2 SASEGT. CDR3 region: CASTTSGGVYEQYF. In nucleotides, the CDR3 is TGTGCCAGCACGACTAGCGGGGGGGTCTACGAGCAGTACTTC.

This sequence joins TRBV30 and TRBJ2-2; weak D call: TRBD2 (7 bases). CDR1 and CDR2 from the germline V gene are GTSNPN and SVGIG (reference sequence). The CDR3 spans 17 residues. V lost 3 bases, J lost 0 bases, and 17 bases lay in between. The CDR3 nucleotides read TGTGCCTGGAGAGAGTTAGGGGGAGGGGCGAACACCGGGGAGCTGTTTTTT. This gives the protein CAWRELGGGANTGELFF.

Here the CDR3 reads CSGLTGINEQFF. The CDR3 DNA sequence: TGCAGCGGGCTGACAGGAATCAATGAGCAGTTCTTC. The chain uses TRBV29-1 and TRBJ2-1; possible D gene TRBD1, 6 bases. CDR1 and CDR2 (germline): SQVTM, ANQGSEA. This CDR3 comprises 12 residues. Trimming stripped 7 bases from V and 6 bases from J, with 13 bases between.

The V call is TRBV7-8, the J call TRBJ2-5; D not certain. From germline, CDR1 is SGHVS and CDR2 FQNEAQ. This CDR3 region has 12 residues. The V end lost 2 bases, the J end lost 5 bases, and 6 bases lay between the germline ends. As DNA, the CDR3 is TGTGCCAGCAGCTTATCTGGGGAGACCCAGTACTTC. It yields the protein CASSLSGETQYF.

The genes are TRBV28 and TRBJ1-5, with D possibly being TRBD1 (5 bases). The CDR3 has 14 amino acids. Deletions cut 7 bases from V and 9 bases from J, with 19 bases between. Germline lookup yields CDR1 MDHEN and CDR2 SYDVKM. The CDR3 protein is CASTSGTGRTPQHF. The CDR3 nucleotides are TGTGCCAGCACCTCCGGAACAGGCCGTACGCCCCAGCATTTT. The entire variable domain, with the rest obtained from reference TRBV28 and TRBJ1-5, is as follows: DVKVTQSSRYLVKRTGEKVFLECVQDMDHENMFWYRQDPGLGLRLIYFSYDVKMKEKGDIPEGYSVSREKKERFSLILESASTNQTSMYLCASTSGTGRTPQHFGDGTRLSIL.